This T cell receptor beta chain is from a study of cytomegalovirus exposure and HLA in healthy donors. Germline values: CDR1 SGHNT, CDR2 YYREEE (reference sequence). The CDR3 spans 16 residues. V was shortened by 5 bases and J by 4 bases, with 16 bases between the two germline ends. Amplification used 60 Vbeta primers and 13 Jbeta primers. The table came from immunoSEQ multiplex PCR; TCRdb's copy has only in-frame clones and leaves some out. The table has 90,000 to 100,000 clones, about 81% seen once; the top ten hold about 3.3%. This TCR was recovered from a woman aged 40 to 50 in good health and CMV-seronegative. This rearrangement joins TRBV5-4 to TRBJ2-6; D perhaps matches TRBD1 (6 bases). Input material: PBMCs. DNA for the CDR3: TGTGCCAGCAGTCAGGGGATCTCGACAGGGGCCAACGTCCTGACTTTC. This encodes CASSQGISTGANVLTF.